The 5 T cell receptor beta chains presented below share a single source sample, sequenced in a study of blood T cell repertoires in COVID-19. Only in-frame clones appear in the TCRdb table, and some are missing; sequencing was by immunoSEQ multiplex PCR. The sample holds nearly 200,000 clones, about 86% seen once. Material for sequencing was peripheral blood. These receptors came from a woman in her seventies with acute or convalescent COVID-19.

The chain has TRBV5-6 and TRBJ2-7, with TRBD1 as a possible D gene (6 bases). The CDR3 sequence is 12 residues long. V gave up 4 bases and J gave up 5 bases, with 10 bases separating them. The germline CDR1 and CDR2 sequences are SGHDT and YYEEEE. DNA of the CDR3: TGTGCCAGCAGCCCCTACAGGGACGAGCAGTACTTC. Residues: CASSPYRDEQYF. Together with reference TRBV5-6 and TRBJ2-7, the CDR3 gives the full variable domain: DAGVTQSPTHLIKTRGQQVTLRCSPKSGHDTVSWYQQALGQGPQFIFQYYEEEERQRGNFPDRFSGHQFPNYSSELNVNALLLGDSALYLCASSPYRDEQYFGPGTRLTVT.

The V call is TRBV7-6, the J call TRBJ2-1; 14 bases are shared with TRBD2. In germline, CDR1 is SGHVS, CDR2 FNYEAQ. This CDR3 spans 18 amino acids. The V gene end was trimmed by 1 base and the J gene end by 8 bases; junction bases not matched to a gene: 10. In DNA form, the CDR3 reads TGTGCCAGCAGCTTAGTGGTACGCGGGACTAGCGGGAGAGATGAGCAGTTCTTC. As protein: CASSLVVRGTSGRDEQFF. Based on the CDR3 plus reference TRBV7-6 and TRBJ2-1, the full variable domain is GAGVSQSPRYKVTKRGQDVALRCDPISGHVSLYWYRQALGQGPEFLTYFNYEAQQDKSGLPNDRFSAERPEGSISTLTIQRTEQRDSAMYRCASSLVVRGTSGRDEQFFGPGTRLTVL.

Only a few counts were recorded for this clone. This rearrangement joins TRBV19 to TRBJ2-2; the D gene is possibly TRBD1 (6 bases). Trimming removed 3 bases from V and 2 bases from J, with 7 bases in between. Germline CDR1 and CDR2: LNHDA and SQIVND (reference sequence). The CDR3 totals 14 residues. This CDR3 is CASSIGTNTGELFF. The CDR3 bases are TGTGCCAGTAGTATTGGGACAAACACCGGGGAGCTGTTTTTT.

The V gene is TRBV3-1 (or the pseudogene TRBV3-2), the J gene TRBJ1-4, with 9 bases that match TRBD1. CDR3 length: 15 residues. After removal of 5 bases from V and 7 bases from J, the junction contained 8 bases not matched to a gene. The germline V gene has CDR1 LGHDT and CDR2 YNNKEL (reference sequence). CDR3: CASSNTGTGTEKLFF. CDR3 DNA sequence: TGTGCCAGCAGCAATACCGGGACAGGGACTGAAAAACTGTTTTTT.

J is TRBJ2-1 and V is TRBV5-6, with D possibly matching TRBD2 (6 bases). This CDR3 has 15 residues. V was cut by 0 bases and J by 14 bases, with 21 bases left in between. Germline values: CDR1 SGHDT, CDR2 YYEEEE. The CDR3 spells CASSLGGRPDPGEFF. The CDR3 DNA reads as TGTGCCAGCAGCTTGGGGGGCCGCCCCGACCCGGGGGAGTTCTTC. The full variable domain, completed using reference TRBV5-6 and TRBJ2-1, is DAGVTQSPTHLIKTRGQQVTLRCSPKSGHDTVSWYQQALGQGPQFIFQYYEEEERQRGNFPDRFSGHQFPNYSSELNVNALLLGDSALYLCASSLGGRPDPGEFFGPGTRLTVL.